Each of the 18 T cell receptor beta chains below was sequenced from the same sample in a study of identical twins listed by TCRdb under 2016. To prepare the library, 5' RACE was applied. Sequencer: Illumina HiSeq 2000. The public reads were reanalyzed by TCRdb: fastp trimming at Q25, MiXCR alignment, in-frame beta chains only. Rows are combined by CDR3 protein, so each entry shows the most common genes and DNA. The sample yields nearly 250,000 distinct CDR3 sequences; roughly 7% were counted once. Together, the top ten hold more than 3% of the sample. The data also belong to a second study, concerning yellow fever vaccine responses in identical twins.

Sequenced sample: memory (CD45RO+) T cells sorted from blood. The label giving this sample's cell subset or site can be read as: CD45RO+ enriched T cells. Every receptor here comes from a woman between 18 and 29 years old in good health.

This clonotype was seen a handful of times. The chain recombines TRBV28 with TRBJ1-1, with 8 bases that match TRBD1. Germline-derived CDR1 and CDR2 are MDHEN and SYDVKM. The length of the CDR3 is 14 residues. V gave up 7 bases and J gave up 4 bases; unmatched junction bases: 8. CDR3 region: CASNRRQGTTEAFF. CDR3 nucleotide sequence: TGTGCCAGCAACAGAAGACAGGGGACCACTGAAGCTTTCTTT.

This clonotype was seen only a few times. The V call is TRBV25-1, the J call TRBJ1-2; D call uncertain. CDR3 length: 14 amino acids. Germline CDR1 and CDR2: MGHDK and SYGVNS. The ends were cut back, 2 bases at V and 4 bases at J, with 11 bases in the middle. The CDR3 loop reads CASSEQQGGYGYTF. The CDR3 DNA reads TGTGCCAGCAGTGAACAACAAGGCGGCTATGGCTACACCTTC.

The chain links TRBV27 to TRBJ2-1; TRBD2 agrees at 7 bases. Losses at the gene ends were 1 base for V and 0 bases for J; bases not matched to a gene: 3. Germline V lookup: CDR1 MNHEY, CDR2 SMNVEV (reference sequence). The CDR3 loop spans 16 amino acids. In DNA, the CDR3 is TGTGCCAGCAGTTTATGGGGCGGGAGCTCCTACAATGAGCAGTTCTTC. Residues: CASSLWGGSSYNEQFF.

This sequence joins TRBV2 and TRBJ1-2; 8 nucleotides match TRBD1. Germline values: CDR1 SNHLY, CDR2 FYNNEI. The V gene end was trimmed by 8 bases and the J gene end by 2 bases; junction bases not matched to a gene: 4. The length of the CDR3 is 13 residues. CDR3 nucleotide sequence: TGTGCCAGCGGGGGACAGGCGAACTATGGCTACACCTTC. Translating it yields CASGGQANYGYTF.

The chain has TRBV12-3 or TRBV12-4 and TRBJ2-1, with 9 bases matching TRBD2. The CDR3 extends over 13 amino acids. The V and J ends lost 6 bases and 10 bases, in that order; junction bases with no gene match: 7. CDR3 sequence (DNA): TGTGCCAGCAGCCACAAGACTAGCGGCGAGCAGTTCTTC. As protein: CASSHKTSGEQFF.

The sample holds many counts of this clonotype. The gene calls are TRBV12-3 or TRBV12-4 and TRBJ2-7, with 8 bases aligning to TRBD2. This CDR3 comprises 13 residues. The V and J ends lost 6 bases and 1 base, in that order; junction bases with no gene match: 2. For the CDR3, the DNA is TGTGCCAGCAGCCGCGGGAGGTCCTACGAGCAGTACTTC. This sequence encodes CASSRGRSYEQYF.

As to this clonotype: The junction and the germline gene differ at one end; a read error may be behind it. The rearrangement joins TRBV11-2 to TRBJ2-2; D perhaps matches TRBD2 (7 bases). The CDR3 contains 14 residues. Germline V gene sequence: CDR1 SGHAT, CDR2 FQNNGV. CDR3 DNA sequence: TGTGCCAGCAGCGGAGGACCCACGAGGGGGGGGCTGTTTTTT. It yields the protein CASSGGPTRGGLFF.

At least ten counts were recorded for this clonotype. The CDR3 reads CASSSPDRDSYEQYV. The DNA for the CDR3 is TGTGCCAGCAGTTCTCCGGACAGGGATTCCTACGAGCAGTACGTC. The chain couples TRBV28 to TRBJ2-7; TRBD1 agrees at 8 bases. V lost 4 bases and J lost 1; bases outside the gene matches: 6. The germline V gene has CDR1 MDHEN and CDR2 SYDVKM. This CDR3 contains 15 residues.

The rearrangement joins TRBV6-1 to TRBJ1-1; 7 bases agree with TRBD1. This CDR3 contains 15 residues. The trim removed 7 bases at V and 5 bases at J, leaving 13 bases unmatched. The germline V gene has CDR1 MNHNS and CDR2 SASEGT. For the CDR3, the DNA is TGTGCCAGCATGGCAGGGGGGAATGAAAGGACTGAAGCTTTCTTT. This codes for CASMAGGNERTEAFF.

This clonotype was picked up a small number of times. The chain has TRBV3-1 and TRBJ2-4, with D uncertain. This CDR3 is 13 amino acids long. Germline V gene lookup returns CDR1 LGHDT and CDR2 YNNKEL (reference sequence). V lost 4 bases and J 4 bases, leaving 8 bases between the germline ends. CDR3 protein: CASSPDTKNIQYF. CDR3 bases: TGTGCCAGCAGCCCAGACACGAAAAACATTCAGTACTTC.

This clonotype has ten or more counts. The rearrangement joins TRBV3-1 to TRBJ2-3; 9 bases align to TRBD2. The CDR3 totals 16 residues. Germline lookup yields CDR1 LGHDT and CDR2 YNNKEL (reference sequence). The V gene end was trimmed by 1 base and the J gene end by 1 base; junction bases not matched to a gene: 3. CDR3: CASSQGLADRTDTQYF. The CDR3 nucleotides are TGTGCCAGCAGCCAAGGACTAGCGGACCGCACAGATACGCAGTATTTT.

V is TRBV28 and J is TRBJ1-4, with unresolved D. The CDR3 length is 15 residues. Germline lookup yields CDR1 MDHEN and CDR2 SYDVKM. Deletions cut 1 base from V and 8 bases from J, with 14 bases between. The CDR3 nucleotides are TGTGCCAGCAGTTTATTGGCAGGTCGGGGAGAAAAACTGTTTTTT. The encoded protein is CASSLLAGRGEKLFF.

The rearrangement links TRBV6-1 to TRBJ2-5; either TRBD1 or TRBD2 may supply D (5 bases each). The germline V gene has CDR1 MNHNS and CDR2 SASEGT. Trimming removed 4 bases at V and 2 bases at J, with 11 bases between. This CDR3 has 14 residues. The CDR3 nucleotides are TGTGCCAGCAGTGGAGATTGGGGGCAAGAGACCCAGTACTTC. Translating gives CASSGDWGQETQYF.

This clonotype was recorded at least ten times. The gene calls are TRBV5-1 and TRBJ2-3, with 12 bases aligning to TRBD2. Trimming removed 4 bases from V and 2 bases from J; junction bases left unmatched: 8. This CDR3 spans 17 amino acids. In germline, CDR1 is SGHRS, CDR2 YFSETQ. The CDR3 DNA follows: TGCGCCAGCAGCACCGGACTAGCGGGATTTAACACAGATACGCAGTATTTT. This encodes CASSTGLAGFNTDTQYF.

The chain links TRBV19 to TRBJ2-2, with D possibly TRBD2 on 5 matching bases. This CDR3 is 14 amino acids long. Germline-derived CDR1 and CDR2 are LNHDA and SQIVND (reference sequence). V lost 7 bases to trimming and J lost 7 bases, with 16 bases between them. The CDR3 region is CASNTGITNGELFF. DNA of the CDR3: TGTGCCAGTAATACCGGGATCACAAACGGGGAGCTGTTTTTT. Filled out from reference TRBV19 and TRBJ2-2, the complete variable domain reads DGGITQSPKYLFRKEGQNVTLSCEQNLNHDAMYWYRQDPGQGLRLIYYSQIVNDFQKGDIAEGYSVSREKKESFPLTVTSAQKNPTAFYLCASNTGITNGELFFGEGSRLTVL.

This chain joins TRBV7-9 and TRBJ1-1; D possibly corresponds to TRBD1 (5 bases). Germline assignment: CDR1 SEHNR and CDR2 FQNEAQ (reference sequence). Trimming took off 3 bases at V and 1 base at J, with 15 bases between the two ends. The CDR3 loop spans 16 amino acids. CDR3 sequence reads: CASSFDYRDGNTEAFF. CDR3 in DNA: TGTGCCAGCAGCTTCGATTACCGGGACGGGAACACTGAAGCTTTCTTT.

This chain connects TRBV7-6 to TRBJ1-2, with 11 bases aligning to TRBD1. Germline V gene sequence: CDR1 SGHVS, CDR2 FNYEAQ. Trimming removed 5 bases from V and 3 bases from J; junction bases left unmatched: 5. The CDR3 is made up of 15 amino acids. The CDR3 nucleotides are TGTGCCAGCAGCCAAGGACAGGGGGCCCACTATGGCTACACCTTC. It encodes CASSQGQGAHYGYTF.

This rearrangement joins TRBV5-1 to TRBJ1-6; D gene uncertain. Trimming shortened V by 0 bases and J by 3 bases, and 10 bases separated the two germline ends. CDR1 and CDR2 (germline): SGHRS, YFSETQ. This CDR3 has 16 residues. CDR3 in amino acids: CASSLVGSRYNSPLHF. CDR3 sequence (DNA): TGCGCCAGCAGCTTGGTCGGCAGTCGCTATAATTCACCCCTCCACTTT. The full variable domain, in which reference TRBV5-1 and TRBJ1-6 provide the parts outside the CDR3, is KAGVTQTPRYLIKTRGQQVTLSCSPISGHRSVSWYQQTPGQGLQFLFEYFSETQRNKGNFPGRFSGRQFSNSRSEMNVSTLELGDSALYLCASSLVGSRYNSPLHFGNGTRLTVT.